This TCR beta chain was identified during a study of blood T cell repertoires in COVID-19. In the study overall: Material from acute and convalescent COVID-19 was sourced from the United States, Italy and Spain. From T cells, B-cell-depleted T cells, or PBMCs came the material, which was cDNA or gDNA.

This CDR3 is built from 16 residues. V lost 0 bases and J lost 3, with 15 bases in between. CDR1 is SGHDT, CDR2 YYEEEE, per germline. Followed longitudinally, the Seattle patients had been enrolled during active infection. Original data processing: Amplification of reference gene primers was used by the study to estimate nucleated cell counts. Profiled with immunoSEQ multiplex PCR; TCRdb holds only in-frame clones, not every one. The DNA gave D and trimming, while V, J and clone size come from that table. Altogether approximately 330,000 clones are present, roughly 90% being singletons, with the ten largest covering 9.5% to 10%.

The gene calls are TRBV5-6 and TRBJ1-2; D may be TRBD1 (6 bases). The material sequenced was peripheral blood. This TCR came from a man aged 25-45 years with COVID-19, enrolled during active disease. DNA for the CDR3: TGTGCCAGCAGCTTGGGTTTCGCAGGGGATTACTATGGCTACACCTTC. It yields the protein CASSLGFAGDYYGYTF.